This TCR beta chain was identified during a study of T cell responses to AZD1222 COVID-19 vaccine. Study-level background: Second doses were pooled across both intervals (about 4 or about 12 weeks). Study outcomes and limitations: Only 5 or 6 people who got AZD1222 tested seropositive at baseline. Two doses of AZD1222 preceded a rise in Spike-specific TCR breadth and depth. Regions left unmutated in variants are reportedly the target of nearly half of spike-specific TCRs.

A word on this clone: What it recognizes is unknown.

Trimming removed 0 bases from V and 8 bases from J; junction bases left unmatched: 6. The CDR3 length is 17 residues. CDR1 and CDR2 from the germline V gene are MGHRA and YSYEKL. Produced via immunoSEQ multiplex PCR; TCRdb's table is partial and in-frame only. The sample holds around 160,000 clones, under 95% seen once. The chain recombines TRBV4-1 with TRBJ2-2, with 13 bases matching TRBD2. Sample: peripheral blood, taken on day 0 of AZD1222 vaccination. The receptor's source is an adult in good health. CDR3 sequence: CASSQDGTSGMAGELFF. CDR3 nucleotide sequence: TGCGCCAGCAGCCAAGACGGGACTAGCGGGATGGCGGGGGAGCTGTTTTTT.